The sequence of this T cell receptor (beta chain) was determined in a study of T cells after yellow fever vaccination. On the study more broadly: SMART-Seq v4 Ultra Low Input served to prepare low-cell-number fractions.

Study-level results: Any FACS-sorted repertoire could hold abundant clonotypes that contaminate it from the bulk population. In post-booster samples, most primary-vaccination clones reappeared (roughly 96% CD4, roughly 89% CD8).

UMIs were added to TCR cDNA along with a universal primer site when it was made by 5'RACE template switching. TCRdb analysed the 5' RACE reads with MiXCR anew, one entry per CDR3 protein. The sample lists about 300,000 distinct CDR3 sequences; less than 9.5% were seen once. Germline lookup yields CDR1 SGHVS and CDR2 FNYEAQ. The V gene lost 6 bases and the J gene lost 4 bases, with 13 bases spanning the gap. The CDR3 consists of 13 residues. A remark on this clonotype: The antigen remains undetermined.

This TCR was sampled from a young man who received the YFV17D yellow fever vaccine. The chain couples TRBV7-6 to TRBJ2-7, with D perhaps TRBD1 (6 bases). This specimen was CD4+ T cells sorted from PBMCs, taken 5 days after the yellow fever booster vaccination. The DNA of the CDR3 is TGTGCCAGCAGGGGAACAGGGCGGTACGAGCAGTACTTC. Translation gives CASRGTGRYEQYF.